Following are 26 T cell receptor beta chains from one sample sequenced in a study of T-cell reconstitution after alpha-beta-depleted transplantation in children. TCRbeta library preparation incorporated unique molecular identifiers. One entry per CDR3 protein results from TCRdb running MiXCR on the PCR reads. The sample includes some 250,000 distinct CDR3 sequences, around 13% of them seen just once. Sequenced material: PBMCs from the stem cell graft donor, taken from the stem cell graft. These TCRs come from a human donor who donated a stem cell graft to a child with acute lymphoblastic leukemia.

Worth noting for this clonotype: Possible read error: a much larger clone is one base away. The chain uses TRBV5-1 and TRBJ2-7, with D uncertain. CDR1 is SGHRS and CDR2 is YFSETQ in the germline V gene. There are 12 residues in the CDR3. The CDR3: CASSEDLYGQYF. As DNA, the CDR3 is TGCGCCAGCAGCGAGGATTTGTACGGGCAGTACTTC.

This clonotype was found many times. V usage is TRBV7-9 and J usage is TRBJ2-1, with 12 bases identical to TRBD2. With 4 bases clipped from V and 5 bases from J, the junction kept 3 bases outside the gene matches. CDR1 and CDR2 (germline): SEHNR, FQNEAQ (reference sequence). The CDR3 is made up of 15 amino acids. The CDR3 bases are TGTGCCAGCAGCTGGGGACTAGCGGGCAACAATGAGCAGTTCTTC. Amino acids: CASSWGLAGNNEQFF. Looking up the rest from reference TRBV7-9 and TRBJ2-1 gives the full variable domain: DTGVSQNPRHKITKRGQNVTFRCDPISEHNRLYWYRQTLGQGPEFLTYFQNEAQLEKSRLLSDRFSAERPKGSFSTLEIQRTEQGDSAMYLCASSWGLAGNNEQFFGPGTRLTVL.

Only a few counts were recorded for this clonotype. The chain carries TRBV27 and TRBJ2-7; 8 nucleotides align to TRBD2. V was pared by 1 base and J by 2 bases, with 4 bases of the junction left unmatched. This CDR3 spans 15 amino acids. Germline V gene lookup returns CDR1 MNHEY and CDR2 SMNVEV (reference sequence). CDR3 in amino acids: CASSLFAGGTYEQYF. The CDR3 DNA reads TGTGCCAGCAGTTTATTCGCGGGGGGCACCTACGAGCAGTACTTC.

In its sample, this clonotype was seen a few times. This CDR3 is CASSPTGGREKLFF. In DNA, the CDR3 is TGTGCCAGCAGCCCGACAGGGGGCAGAGAAAAACTGTTTTTT. The V call is TRBV7-6, the J call TRBJ1-4; TRBD1 agrees at 10 bases. This CDR3 is built from 14 residues. With 5 bases clipped from V and 8 bases from J, the junction kept 5 bases outside the gene matches. Germline values: CDR1 SGHVS, CDR2 FNYEAQ.

This clonotype showed up many times. The genes are TRBV5-6 and TRBJ1-4; D unclear. Germline V gene data show CDR1 as SGHDT and CDR2 as YYEEEE. V gave up 0 bases and J gave up 13 bases, with 13 bases separating them. The CDR3 loop spans 13 amino acids. The CDR3 reads CASSLGNGGRLFF. CDR3 DNA sequence: TGTGCCAGCAGCTTGGGGAACGGCGGTAGACTGTTTTTT.

This clonotype was recorded at least ten times. V is TRBV28 and J is TRBJ2-1; TRBD1 matches 8 bases. The length of the CDR3 is 12 residues. Looked up from germline, CDR1 is MDHEN and CDR2 is SYDVKM. Trimming took 4 bases from V and 10 from J; bases not matched to a gene: 3. For the CDR3, the DNA is TGTGCCAGCAGTTCTTGGGACAGGGAGCAGTTCTTC. It is translated as CASSSWDREQFF.

The table lists this clonotype with many counts. The CDR3 protein is CASRLLAGEIYEQYF. The CDR3, as DNA: TGTGCCAGCAGGCTACTAGCGGGAGAGATCTACGAGCAGTACTTC. The chain uses TRBV5-8 and TRBJ2-7, with TRBD2 matching over 11 bases. CDR1 and CDR2 (germline): SGHTS, YDEGEE. The CDR3 is 15 residues long. The J segment lost 3 bases and the V segment lost 5 bases, leaving 7 bases of the junction unmatched. The full variable domain, in which reference TRBV5-8 and TRBJ2-7 provide the parts outside the CDR3, is EAGVTQSPTHLIKTRGQQATLRCSPISGHTSVYWYQQALGLGLQFLLWYDEGEERNRGNFPPRFSGRQFPNYSSELNVNALELEDSALYLCASRLLAGEIYEQYFGPGTRLTVT.

This clonotype came up many times. The chain combines TRBV30 with TRBJ2-3; D ambiguous. Germline values: CDR1 GTSNPN, CDR2 SVGIG (reference sequence). Between the trimmed V and J ends, which lost 1 base and 4 bases, there was a span of 9 bases. The CDR3 sequence is 13 residues long. The CDR3 region has the DNA TGTGCCTGGAGTGCCCAGGAGCCAGATACGCAGTATTTT. Its protein is CAWSAQEPDTQYF.

The CDR3 loop is CASSLGVALGSYEQYF. As DNA, the CDR3 is TGTGCCAGCAGCTTAGGGGTGGCACTAGGCTCCTACGAGCAGTACTTC. The gene calls are TRBV7-2 and TRBJ2-7; tentatively, D is TRBD2 (5 bases). V was cut by 1 base and J by 0 bases, with 13 bases left in between. CDR3 size: 16 residues. Looked up from germline, CDR1 is SGHTA and CDR2 is FQGNSA.

This clonotype was counted many times. The DNA for the CDR3 is TGTGCCAGCAGTTACGACAGTAGCACAGATACGCAGTATTTT. This encodes CASSYDSSTDTQYF. The chain links TRBV6-5 to TRBJ2-3, with D perhaps matching TRBD1 (5 bases). The germline gives CDR1 MNHEY, CDR2 SVGAGI. This CDR3 comprises 14 residues. Trimming took 2 bases from V and 0 from J, leaving 6 bases between them.

The table lists this clonotype with a few counts. V is TRBV7-9 and J is TRBJ2-5; maybe TRBD2 (6 bases). The germline gives CDR1 SEHNR, CDR2 FQNEAQ (reference sequence). Trimming stripped 1 base from V and 5 bases from J, with 14 bases between. This CDR3 has 15 residues. CDR3 in DNA: TGTGCCAGCAGCTTAGAAGGCAGGGCGGGGGAGACCCAGTACTTC. Residues: CASSLEGRAGETQYF.

This clonotype has at least ten counts. The V gene is TRBV4-3, the J gene TRBJ1-1, with D possibly TRBD1 on 6 matching bases. V shed 5 bases and J shed 6 bases, with 13 bases lying between them. The CDR3 runs 13 residues. CDR1 and CDR2 (germline): LGHNA, YSLEER. The CDR3 here is CASSATGRAEAFF. The CDR3 DNA reads TGCGCCAGCAGCGCGACAGGAAGGGCTGAAGCTTTCTTT.

This clonotype was seen at least ten times. The gene calls are TRBV20-1 and TRBJ2-5; D perhaps matches TRBD1 (6 bases). V was trimmed by 4 bases and J by 5 bases, leaving 11 bases between them. Germline assignment: CDR1 DFQATT and CDR2 SNEGSKA (reference sequence). The CDR3 contains 12 residues. CDR3 DNA: TGCAGTGCTACAGGGGCCGAGGAGACCCAGTACTTC. Translation: CSATGAEETQYF.

The chain has TRBV6-2 or TRBV6-3 and TRBJ2-7; D call uncertain. The V end was cut by 7 bases, the J end by 2 bases, with 9 bases between. CDR3 length: 12 amino acids. CDR1 MNHEY and CDR2 SVGEGT come from the germline V gene. The CDR3 bases are TGTGCCAGCACGGCCTCCGCCTACGAGCAGTACTTC. Protein: CASTASAYEQYF.

Many counts were recorded for this clonotype. The CDR3 spells CASSPRQAYEQYF. The CDR3 DNA follows: TGTGCCAGCAGTCCTCGACAGGCCTACGAGCAGTACTTC. V usage is TRBV6-2 or TRBV6-3 and J usage is TRBJ2-7, with D perhaps matching TRBD1 (6 bases). With 5 bases removed from V and 2 bases from J, the gap between germline ends came to 10 bases. This CDR3 has 13 amino acids. CDR1 is MNHEY, CDR2 SVGEGT, per germline.

This clonotype was seen ten or more times. This chain links TRBV10-3 with TRBJ2-7; D ambiguous. Trimming cost V 6 bases and J 4 bases, with 16 bases left between them. The CDR3 extends over 14 amino acids. CDR1 ENHRY and CDR2 SYGVKD come from the germline V gene. The CDR3 loop is CAIRTGFGSYEQYF. Written as DNA, the CDR3 is TGTGCCATCAGGACTGGTTTTGGATCGTACGAGCAGTACTTC.

The table lists this clonotype with many counts. The chain couples TRBV19 to TRBJ2-1; D might be TRBD1 or TRBD2, each matching 5 bases. V lost 3 bases, J lost 4 bases, and 10 bases lay in between. CDR1 is LNHDA, CDR2 SQIVND, per germline (reference sequence). The CDR3 runs to 14 residues. The CDR3 sequence is CASSMGDGYNEQFF. The CDR3 bases are TGTGCCAGTAGTATGGGGGATGGGTACAATGAGCAGTTCTTC. The entire variable domain, with the rest obtained from reference TRBV19 and TRBJ2-1, is as follows: DGGITQSPKYLFRKEGQNVTLSCEQNLNHDAMYWYRQDPGQGLRLIYYSQIVNDFQKGDIAEGYSVSREKKESFPLTVTSAQKNPTAFYLCASSMGDGYNEQFFGPGTRLTVL.

This clonotype showed up many times. V and J are TRBV9 and TRBJ2-7; D possibly corresponds to TRBD1 (6 bases). The CDR3 is 17 amino acids. Germline V lookup: CDR1 SGDLS, CDR2 YYNGEE. V shed 5 bases and J shed 6 bases, with 27 bases lying between them. CDR3 coding DNA: TGTGCCAGCAGTAAAACCGGGACACGGGAAGGACTGCTCGAGCAGTACTTC. Translating it yields CASSKTGTREGLLEQYF. Drawing the rest from reference TRBV9 and TRBJ2-7, the complete variable domain is DSGVTQTPKHLITATGQRVTLRCSPRSGDLSVYWYQQSLDQGLQFLIQYYNGEERAKGNILERFSAQQFPDLHSELNLSSLELGDSALYFCASSKTGTREGLLEQYFGPGTRLTVT.

This clonotype was seen many times. The CDR3 loop is CASSQDSGSSYNEQFF. The CDR3 DNA reads as TGCGCCAGCAGCCAAGATAGCGGTAGCTCCTACAATGAGCAGTTCTTC. The chain recombines TRBV4-3 with TRBJ2-1; the D gene is possibly TRBD2 (6 bases). The ends were cut back, 0 bases at V and 0 bases at J, with 9 bases in the middle. The CDR3 runs 16 residues. Germline CDR1 reads LGHNA; CDR2 reads YSLEER.

At least ten counts were recorded for this clonotype. The chain is built from TRBV7-3 and TRBJ2-1; 7 nucleotides align to TRBD2. V dropped 5 bases and J dropped 0; count of bases not matched to a gene: 7. Germline V gene lookup returns CDR1 SGHTA and CDR2 FQGTGA. The CDR3 length is 16 residues. DNA for the CDR3: TGTGCCAGCAGCCCTCTAGGCGGGAGCTCCTACAATGAGCAGTTCTTC. The encoded protein is CASSPLGGSSYNEQFF.

For this clonotype: A much larger clone sits a single nucleotide away, making a read error possible. V is TRBV28 and J is TRBJ2-5; 8 bases are a match to TRBD1. Germline-derived CDR1 and CDR2 are MDHEN and SYDVKM. Trimming removed 2 bases from V and 6 bases from J; junction bases left unmatched: 5. There are 14 residues in the CDR3. CDR3 loop: CASSLLRGQQTQYF. The CDR3 bases are TGTGCCAGCAGTTTACTCAGGGGGCAACAGACCCAGTACTTC.

This clonotype was detected ten times or more. This chain's CDR3 is CASSPLRTEETQYF. The DNA for the CDR3 is TGTGCCAGCTCACCTCTCAGGACGGAAGAGACCCAGTACTTC. The J gene is TRBJ2-5, the V gene TRBV18, with D uncertain. The CDR3 extends over 14 amino acids. V dropped 3 bases and J dropped 3 bases, with 11 bases sitting between them. Germline V CDR1 and CDR2: KGHSH, LQKENI.

This clonotype was seen at least ten times. The chain combines TRBV29-1 with TRBJ2-7; D possibly uses TRBD1 or TRBD2 (5 bases each). CDR1 is SQVTM and CDR2 is ANQGSEA in the germline V gene. Between the trimmed V and J ends, which lost 4 bases and 0 bases, there was a span of 7 bases. The CDR3 is 12 amino acids. CDR3 sequence (DNA): TGCAGCGTTGGGGACGGCTCCTACGAGCAGTACTTC. Protein: CSVGDGSYEQYF.

Concerning this clonotype: With a much larger clone just one base away, this may be a read error. The chain recombines TRBV20-1 with TRBJ1-2, with D uncertain. Germline V CDR1 and CDR2: DFQATT, SNEGSKA (reference sequence). This CDR3 spans 15 amino acids. In nucleotides, the CDR3 is TGCAGTGCTAGTCCCGGGCCCCCCGGGATCTATGGCCACACCTTC. This translates into CSASPGPPGIYGHTF.

This chain joins TRBV9 and TRBJ2-2, with 8 bases lining up with TRBD2. The CDR3 sequence is 17 residues long. Germline loops: CDR1 SGDLS, CDR2 YYNGEE. V lost 2 bases to trimming and J lost 1 base; unmatched junction nucleotides: 7. CDR3: CASSVSAGALNTGELFF. The CDR3 nucleotides are TGTGCCAGCAGCGTTTCAGCGGGGGCCCTGAACACCGGGGAGCTGTTTTTT.

There are many counts of this clonotype. The rearrangement uses TRBV24-1 and TRBJ2-5; D is undetermined. Germline CDR1 reads KGHDR; CDR2 reads SFDVKD. The CDR3 contains 15 residues. The V end was cut by 4 bases, the J end by 5 bases, with 16 bases between. The DNA for the CDR3 is TGTGCCACCAGTGAAGAAGGTTTTCACGGTGAGACCCAGTACTTC. It specifies CATSEEGFHGETQYF.